These 29 T cell receptor beta chains share one sample of origin, sequenced in a study of T cell repertoires in cytomegalovirus infection. TCRdb called the reads again in MiXCR, with one record for every CDR3 protein. The table shows around 450,000 distinct CDR3 sequences, with roughly 30% occurring only once. Material for sequencing was PBMCs. The receptors originated from a human donor in good health (CMV status not recorded). Some clones in this sample may be carry-over from other donors' samples.

CDR3 in amino acids: CASEETTGGQYGYTF. The CDR3 DNA is TGTGCCAGCGAAGAAACAACAGGGGGACAATATGGCTACACCTTC. V usage is TRBV2 and J usage is TRBJ1-2, with 8 bases lining up with TRBD1. V shed 8 bases and J 5 bases; nucleotides not matched to a gene: 13. CDR3 length: 15 residues. Germline CDR1 is SNHLY and CDR2 is FYNNEI.

The sample holds many counts of this clonotype. This chain uses TRBV7-6 with TRBJ2-5, with 7 bases aligning to TRBD1. Germline CDR1 is SGHVS and CDR2 is FNYEAQ. The CDR3 contains 16 residues. V shed 1 base and J 4 bases; nucleotides not matched to a gene: 9. The CDR3: CASSLVATGYGETQYF. For the CDR3, the DNA is TGTGCCAGCAGCTTAGTAGCGACAGGGTACGGAGAGACCCAGTACTTC.

The gene calls are TRBV4-2 and TRBJ2-3; D is unresolved. CDR3 length equals 15 residues. Trimming pared 1 base from V and 0 bases from J, leaving 8 bases between. CDR1 is LGHNA and CDR2 is YNFKEQ in the germline V gene. CDR3 coding DNA: TGTGCCAGCAGCCAAGGAACGGCTAGCACAGATACGCAGTATTTT. Translating gives CASSQGTASTDTQYF.

This clonotype occurred a few times. The chain couples TRBV29-1 to TRBJ1-2, with 8 bases matching TRBD1. V shed 7 bases, J shed 6 bases, and the junction held 19 bases outside the gene matches. The length of the CDR3 is 16 residues. Germline lookup yields CDR1 SQVTM and CDR2 ANQGSEA. The CDR3, as DNA: TGCAGCGCCAGACAAGGTACAACAGGGGGTGAAGATGGCTACACCTTC. Its translation: CSARQGTTGGEDGYTF.

V and J are TRBV20-1 and TRBJ2-7; either TRBD1 or TRBD2 may fit D (6 bases each). Germline V gene lookup returns CDR1 DFQATT and CDR2 SNEGSKA (reference sequence). This CDR3 region has 15 residues. Trimming removed 2 bases from V and 2 bases from J, with 16 bases in between. The chain's CDR3 is CSARSLGGITYEQYF. CDR3 nucleotide sequence: TGCAGTGCTAGAAGTTTAGGGGGGATAACCTACGAGCAGTACTTC.

This chain connects TRBV7-8 to TRBJ1-6; 9 bases agree with TRBD1. The CDR3 loop spans 14 amino acids. J lost 8 bases, V lost 4 bases, and 3 bases had no gene match. The germline V gene encodes CDR1 SGHVS and CDR2 FQNEAQ. DNA of the CDR3: TGTGCCAGCAGCTGGGGACAGGGCGATTCACCCCTCCACTTT. It encodes CASSWGQGDSPLHF.

The chain carries TRBV6-2 or TRBV6-3 and TRBJ2-3; no reliable D call. The CDR3 extends over 17 amino acids. Per the germline V gene, CDR1 is MNHEY and CDR2 is SVGEGT. V was clipped by 0 bases and J by 3 bases, with 16 bases between them. The CDR3 loop reads CASSYSAPSKRTDTQYF. The CDR3 nucleotides are TGTGCCAGCAGTTACTCGGCTCCTTCAAAAAGAACAGATACGCAGTATTTT.

This clonotype was found many times. The J gene is TRBJ2-1, the V gene TRBV7-6, with 8 bases fitting TRBD2. This CDR3 is 17 amino acids long. Germline loops: CDR1 SGHVS, CDR2 FNYEAQ. Trimming removed 1 base from V and 0 bases from J; junction bases left unmatched: 5. The CDR3 is CASSLGIGGASYNEQFF. Here the CDR3 DNA reads TGTGCCAGCAGCTTAGGCATCGGGGGGGCCTCCTACAATGAGCAGTTCTTC.

This chain joins TRBV4-3 and TRBJ2-7, with 10 bases lining up with TRBD2. The CDR3 length is 16 residues. V dropped 1 base and J dropped 3; count of bases not matched to a gene: 6. Per germline, CDR1 LGHNA and CDR2 YSLEER. As DNA, the CDR3 is TGCGCCAGCAGCCAAGGTCCTAGCGGGGGTTACTACGAGCAGTACTTC. Translating it yields CASSQGPSGGYYEQYF.

This clonotype was observed a handful of times. This rearrangement joins TRBV5-6 to TRBJ2-5, with 8 bases lining up with TRBD2. This CDR3 has 17 residues. Unmatched junction bases numbered 11, after V lost 1 base and J lost 3 bases. Germline assignment: CDR1 SGHDT and CDR2 YYEEEE. This chain's CDR3 is CASSLKVVAGYKETQYF. CDR3 DNA: TGTGCCAGCAGCTTGAAGGTGGTAGCGGGGTATAAAGAGACCCAGTACTTC.

This clonotype was recorded many times. This chain uses TRBV7-2 with TRBJ2-2; TRBD1 matches 10 bases. The CDR3 is made up of 18 amino acids. The trim removed 4 bases at V and 0 bases at J, leaving 8 bases unmatched. CDR1 is SGHTA and CDR2 is FQGNSA in the germline V gene. The DNA for the CDR3 is TGTGCCAGCAGCTCCCGGGACAGGGGTGCGGCGAACACCGGGGAGCTGTTTTTT. It translates to CASSSRDRGAANTGELFF.

In its sample, this clonotype was seen a few times. The V call is TRBV2, the J call TRBJ2-7; D gene ambiguous. This CDR3 contains 15 residues. Germline assignment: CDR1 SNHLY and CDR2 FYNNEI. The V gene lost 4 bases and the J gene lost 3 bases, with 16 bases spanning the gap. The CDR3 nucleotides read TGTGCCAGCAGTGTCCGTAGGCAGGACCACTACGAGCAGTACTTC. This sequence encodes CASSVRRQDHYEQYF.

The CDR3 loop is CASSIEGGGYEQYF. In DNA, the CDR3 is TGTGCCAGTAGTATAGAAGGAGGAGGCTACGAGCAGTACTTC. The chain carries TRBV19 and TRBJ2-7, with a tentative D call TRBD2 (5 bases). Germline V lookup: CDR1 LNHDA, CDR2 SQIVND (reference sequence). V gave up 0 bases and J gave up 3 bases, with 9 bases separating them. This CDR3 has 14 amino acids.

This clonotype was observed a single time. Since no conserved phenylalanine or tryptophan closes the CDR3, a read error is the likely cause. This chain joins TRBV27 and TRBJ1-1; D unclear. CDR1 is MNHEY and CDR2 is SMNVEV in the germline V gene (reference sequence). Trimming stripped 2 bases from V and 5 bases from J, with 9 bases between. The CDR3 loop spans 13 amino acids. CDR3 in amino acids: CASSLLPVTEAFL. The CDR3 coding sequence is TGTGCCAGCAGTTTACTTCCGGTAACTGAAGCTTTCTTG.

This clonotype was observed a handful of times. The rearrangement joins TRBV19 to TRBJ1-5, with TRBD1 as a possible D gene (5 bases). The CDR3 extends over 15 amino acids. CDR1 is LNHDA, CDR2 SQIVND, per germline (reference sequence). Trimming cost V 4 bases and J 1 base, with 11 bases left between them. In nucleotides, the CDR3 is TGTGCCAGTAGTAGAGACAGTAGGAGCAATCAGCCCCAGCATTTT. It encodes CASSRDSRSNQPQHF.

The table lists this clonotype with a few counts. This chain links TRBV5-1 with TRBJ1-1; D is possibly TRBD1 (5 bases). The germline CDR1 and CDR2 sequences are SGHRS and YFSETQ. Trimming removed 3 bases at V and 0 bases at J, with 9 bases between. CDR3 length equals 14 residues. The DNA of the CDR3 is TGCGCCAGCAGCTCCGACAGTATGAACACTGAAGCTTTCTTT. Translation: CASSSDSMNTEAFF.

This clonotype showed up just a few times. The J gene is TRBJ2-1, the V gene TRBV28; D unresolved. V was cut by 5 bases and J by 1 base, with 15 bases left in between. The CDR3 spans 16 residues. In germline, CDR1 is MDHEN, CDR2 SYDVKM. Written as DNA, the CDR3 is TGTGCCAGCAGTCCTACCGGCGGAAGGTCCTACAATGAGCAGTTCTTC. Encoded protein: CASSPTGGRSYNEQFF.

This clonotype was seen repeatedly, ten times or more. J is TRBJ2-7 and V is TRBV7-8; 7 bases agree with TRBD2. The junction had 10 bases not matched to a gene; V was cut back by 5 bases and J by 3 bases. CDR1 and CDR2 from the germline V gene are SGHVS and FQNEAQ. The CDR3 contains 15 residues. CDR3 loop: CASSRRGEGSYEQYF. In DNA form, the CDR3 reads TGTGCCAGCAGCCGTCGGGGGGAAGGAAGCTACGAGCAGTACTTC.

The V call is TRBV15, the J call TRBJ2-3; 13 nucleotides align to TRBD2. V shed 0 bases and J 0 bases; nucleotides not matched to a gene: 3. Germline values: CDR1 LNHNV, CDR2 YYDKDF (reference sequence). The CDR3 contains 18 residues. The CDR3 loop is CATSRDGTSGASTDTQYF. The CDR3 region has the DNA TGTGCCACCAGCAGAGACGGGACTAGCGGGGCTAGCACAGATACGCAGTATTTT.

This clonotype was picked up a small number of times. The junction shows a germline mismatch at one end, possibly a read error. The J gene is TRBJ1-4, the V gene TRBV2, with D possibly TRBD1 on 5 matching bases. The CDR3 totals 11 residues. CDR1 SNHLY and CDR2 FYNNEI come from the germline V gene. The CDR3 loop reads CAGRVTEKLFF. CDR3 sequence (DNA): TGTGCCGGCAGGGTGACTGAAAAACTGTTTTTT.

This clonotype was counted a few times. The rearrangement links TRBV6-5 to TRBJ1-2; the D gene is possibly TRBD1 (5 bases). Germline-derived CDR1 and CDR2 are MNHEY and SVGAGI. The CDR3 loop spans 17 amino acids. The germline V and J ends were trimmed by 4 bases and 4 bases, with 22 bases remaining between them. The CDR3 region has the DNA TGTGCCAGCAGTTCCGGGACGAGCCTGAGAGAGGTCTATGGCTACACCTTC. This encodes CASSSGTSLREVYGYTF.

This clonotype was detected only a few times. The gene calls are TRBV5-7 and TRBJ1-1, with D perhaps matching TRBD1 (6 bases). TRBV5-7 is identified as an open reading frame with a role that is uncertain. The CDR3 covers 13 residues. Deletions cut 5 bases from V and 4 bases from J, with 12 bases between. This CDR3 is CASRRDRITEAFF. The CDR3 DNA reads as TGTGCCAGCAGGCGCGACAGGATCACTGAAGCTTTCTTT.

The sample holds many counts of this clonotype. V and J are TRBV7-2 and TRBJ1-2; perhaps TRBD1 as D (5 bases). Per the germline V gene, CDR1 is SGHTA and CDR2 is FQGNSA. This CDR3 region has 14 residues. The germline V and J ends were trimmed by 5 bases and 1 base, with 11 bases remaining between them. CDR3 residues: CASSKDRRNYGYTF. Written as DNA, the CDR3 is TGTGCCAGCAGCAAAGACAGACGTAACTATGGCTACACCTTC.

The chain employs TRBV11-2 and TRBJ1-6, with 9 bases that match TRBD1. CDR1 is SGHAT, CDR2 FQNNGV, per germline. Unmatched junction bases numbered 4, after V lost 1 base and J lost 9 bases. This CDR3 comprises 15 residues. The DNA for the CDR3 is TGTGCCAGCAGCTTAGTAAGGACAGGGGCTTCACCCCTCCACTTT. Translated, it gives CASSLVRTGASPLHF.

The rearrangement uses TRBV6-2 or TRBV6-3 and TRBJ1-2, with D unresolved. V was pared by 7 bases and J by 8 bases, with 14 bases between. Germline V gene data show CDR1 as MNHEY and CDR2 as SVGEGT. This CDR3 is built from 12 residues. In nucleotides, the CDR3 is TGTGCCAGCACCTACGGGGTTTACGGCTACACCTTC. Amino acids: CASTYGVYGYTF.

This clonotype was recorded at least ten times. The gene calls are TRBV7-6 and TRBJ2-7, with D tentatively TRBD2 (7 bases). The germline V gene encodes CDR1 SGHVS and CDR2 FNYEAQ. Trimming left V 5 bases short and J 6 bases short, with 20 bases between. The CDR3 is 15 amino acids. DNA of the CDR3: TGTGCCAGCAGCAAGACAGGAGGGGAGGGTCCCGAGCAGTACTTC. Encoded protein: CASSKTGGEGPEQYF.

The chain has TRBV20-1 and TRBJ2-4; no reliable D call. CDR1 is DFQATT and CDR2 is SNEGSKA in the germline V gene (reference sequence). The germline V and J ends were trimmed by 6 bases and 8 bases, with 8 bases remaining between them. The CDR3 sequence is 10 residues long. CDR3 protein: CSAKRHIQYF. CDR3 bases: TGCAGTGCCAAGAGGCACATTCAGTACTTC.

This chain links TRBV2 with TRBJ1-2; D is unresolved. The CDR3 runs 13 residues. The V gene's germline CDR1 is SNHLY and CDR2 FYNNEI. Trimming stripped 1 base from V and 8 bases from J, with 11 bases between. The CDR3, as DNA: TGTGCCAGCAGTGAAGGGGCCTTGGGGGGCTACACCTTC. Its translation is CASSEGALGGYTF.

Written as DNA, the CDR3 is TGTGCCAGCAGTTCGACGGAGACGAACACCGGGGAGCTGTTTTTT. The encoded protein is CASSSTETNTGELFF. V usage is TRBV6-2 or TRBV6-3 and J usage is TRBJ2-2, with unresolved D. Germline assignment: CDR1 MNHEY and CDR2 SVGEGT. The CDR3 extends over 15 amino acids. V was shortened by 4 bases and J by 0 bases, with 9 bases between the two germline ends.